The clone carrying this T cell receptor (beta chain) was recorded at least ten times. The entry originates in a study of blood T cells in healthy people across ages. Study overall: Template switching caught about one barcoded beta molecule for each two T cells.

It was with a sample-barcoded 5' primer and a J-beta primer mix that a second PCR of about 6 to 11 cycles was run. Each CDR3 protein is one row after TCRdb ran MiXCR on the 5' RACE reads. Of more than 800,000 distinct CDR3 sequences in the sample, more than 25% are singletons; the top ten hold 17%. Extraction of total RNA produced a minimum of 5 micrograms from each sample. This clonotype originated in a woman of 80 years or more in good health. Input material: blood.

The CDR3 protein is CSVDSIPAQYF. The CDR3 DNA reads TGCAGCGTTGACTCCATCCCTGCGCAGTATTTT. The chain has TRBV29-1 and TRBJ2-3; the D is unclear. Germline lookup yields CDR1 SQVTM and CDR2 ANQGSEA. There are 11 residues in the CDR3. V was pared by 3 bases and J by 10 bases, with 11 bases between.